The TCR beta chain under discussion was sequenced for a study of T cell changes during pregnancy in multiple sclerosis. Method: immunoSEQ multiplex PCR; TCRdb's copy keeps in-frame clones and lacks some. The sample carries around 50,000 clones, 94% recorded once. Trimming pared 2 bases from V and 7 bases from J, leaving 12 bases between. This CDR3 spans 14 amino acids. Germline V gene lookup returns CDR1 SGHKS and CDR2 YYEKEE (reference sequence). This TCR was recovered from a female donor with multiple sclerosis, enrolled in a pregnancy study. The chain links TRBV5-5 to TRBJ2-2; possibly TRBD2 for D (6 bases). Sequenced material: CD4+ T cells from peripheral blood mononuclear cells, taken in the first trimester of pregnancy. The CDR3, as DNA: TGTGCCAGCAGCTTTGGAGGGTCAAACGGGGAGCTGTTTTTT. Amino acids: CASSFGGSNGELFF.